What follows is one T cell receptor (beta chain) and its context. Antigen specificity is unknown. Trimming shortened V by 1 base and J by 3 bases, and 22 bases separated the two germline ends. Germline lookup yields CDR1 SGHAT and CDR2 FQDESV (reference sequence). CDR3 length equals 19 residues. This specimen belongs to a study of CD8 T cells in ankylosing spondylitis. Findings and limits, study-wide: Eight highly homologous variants made up a TCR beta motif, and this motif appeared characteristic of ankylosing spondylitis blood.

From the 5' RACE reads, TCRdb called clonotypes with MiXCR, one entry per CDR3 protein. The profile shows some 120,000 distinct CDR3 sequences, roughly 15% of them singletons. This sequence joins TRBV11-1 and TRBJ2-1; D gene uncertain. Sequenced material: blood, either unsorted or a sorted T cell fraction (not recorded which). This TCR came from a female donor with ankylosing spondylitis or in good health (not recorded which). The CDR3 bases are TGTGCCAGCAGCTTAGAGGTCGATGGCCGCGCGATCCTCTACAATGAGCAGTTCTTC. It yields the protein CASSLEVDGRAILYNEQFF.